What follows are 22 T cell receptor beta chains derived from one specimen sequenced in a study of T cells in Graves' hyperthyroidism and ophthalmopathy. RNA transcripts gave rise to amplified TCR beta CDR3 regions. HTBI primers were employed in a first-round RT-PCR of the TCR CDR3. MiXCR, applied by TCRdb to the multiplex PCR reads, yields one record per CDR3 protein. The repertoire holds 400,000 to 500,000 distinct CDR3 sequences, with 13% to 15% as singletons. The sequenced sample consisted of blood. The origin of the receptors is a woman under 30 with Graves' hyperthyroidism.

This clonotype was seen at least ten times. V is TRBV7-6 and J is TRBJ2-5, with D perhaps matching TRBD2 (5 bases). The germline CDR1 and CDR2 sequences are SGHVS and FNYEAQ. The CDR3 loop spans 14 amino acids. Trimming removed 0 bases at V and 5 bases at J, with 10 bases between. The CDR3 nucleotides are TGTGCCAGCAGCTTAGCAGGGAGAGGTGAGACCCAGTACTTC. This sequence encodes CASSLAGRGETQYF.

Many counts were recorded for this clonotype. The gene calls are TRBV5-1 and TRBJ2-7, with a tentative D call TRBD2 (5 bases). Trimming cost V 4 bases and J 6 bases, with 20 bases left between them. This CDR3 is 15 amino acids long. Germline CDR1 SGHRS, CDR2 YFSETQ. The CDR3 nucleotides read TGCGCCAGCAGCCCCGGGGTGGGAGTCTCTCGCGAGCAGTACTTC. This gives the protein CASSPGVGVSREQYF.

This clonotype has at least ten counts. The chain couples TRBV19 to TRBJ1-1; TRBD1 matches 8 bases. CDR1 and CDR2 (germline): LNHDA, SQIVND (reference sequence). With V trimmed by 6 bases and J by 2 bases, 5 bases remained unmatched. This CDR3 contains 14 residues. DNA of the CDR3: TGTGCCAGTAGAGTGTCAGGGGGCAACACTGAAGCTTTCTTT. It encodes CASRVSGGNTEAFF.

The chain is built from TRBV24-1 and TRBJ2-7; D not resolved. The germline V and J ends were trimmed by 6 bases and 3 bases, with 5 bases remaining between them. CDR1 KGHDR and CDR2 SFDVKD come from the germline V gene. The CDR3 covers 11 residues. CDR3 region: CATSRGYEQYV. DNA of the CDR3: TGTGCCACCAGTCGCGGCTACGAGCAGTACGTC.

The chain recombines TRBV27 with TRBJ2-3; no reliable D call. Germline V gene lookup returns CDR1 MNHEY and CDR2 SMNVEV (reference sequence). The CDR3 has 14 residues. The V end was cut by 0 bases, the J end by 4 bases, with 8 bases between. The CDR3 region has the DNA TGTGCCAGCAGTTTATCTTTGGGTGCAGATACGCAGTATTTT. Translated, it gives CASSLSLGADTQYF.

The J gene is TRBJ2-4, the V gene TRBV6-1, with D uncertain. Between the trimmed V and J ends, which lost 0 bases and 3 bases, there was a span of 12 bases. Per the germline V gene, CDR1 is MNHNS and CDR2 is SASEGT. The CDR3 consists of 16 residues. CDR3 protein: CASSEAIGFDKNIQYF. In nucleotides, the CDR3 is TGTGCCAGCAGTGAAGCAATAGGGTTTGACAAAAACATTCAGTACTTC.

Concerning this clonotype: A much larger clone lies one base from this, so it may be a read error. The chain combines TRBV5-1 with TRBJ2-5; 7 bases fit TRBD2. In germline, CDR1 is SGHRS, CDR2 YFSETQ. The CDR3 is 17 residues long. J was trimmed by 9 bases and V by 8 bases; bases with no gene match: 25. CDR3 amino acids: CASRPRLAVRVGEAQYF. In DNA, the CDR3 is TGCGCCAGTCGCCCCAGGCTAGCGGTACGAGTAGGGGAGGCCCAGTACTTC.

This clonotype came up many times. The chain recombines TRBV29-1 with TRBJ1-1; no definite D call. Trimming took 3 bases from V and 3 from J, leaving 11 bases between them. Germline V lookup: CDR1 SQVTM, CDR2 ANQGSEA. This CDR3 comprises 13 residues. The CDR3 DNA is TGCAGCGTTGAGAGGATGTTGGACACTGAAGCTTTCTTT. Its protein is CSVERMLDTEAFF. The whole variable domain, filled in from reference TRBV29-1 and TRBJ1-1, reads SAVISQKPSRDICQRGTSLTIQCQVDSQVTMMFWYRQQPGQSLTLIATANQGSEATYESGFVIDKFPISRPNLTFSTLTVSNMSPEDSSIYLCSVERMLDTEAFFGQGTRLTVV.

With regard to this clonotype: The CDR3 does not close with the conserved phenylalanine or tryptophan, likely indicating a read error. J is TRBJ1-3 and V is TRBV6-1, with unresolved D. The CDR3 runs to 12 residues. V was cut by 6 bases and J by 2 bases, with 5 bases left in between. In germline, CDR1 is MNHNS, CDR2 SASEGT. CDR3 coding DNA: TGTGCCAGCAGCGGGGCTGGAAACACCATATATTCT. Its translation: CASSGAGNTIYS.

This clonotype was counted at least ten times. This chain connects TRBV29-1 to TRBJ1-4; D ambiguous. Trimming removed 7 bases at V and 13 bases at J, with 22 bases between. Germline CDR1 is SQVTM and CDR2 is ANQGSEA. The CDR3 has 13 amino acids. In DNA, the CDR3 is TGCAGCGCGCGATTTTCGCCGGGTATTGGACTGTTTTTT. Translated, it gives CSARFSPGIGLFF.

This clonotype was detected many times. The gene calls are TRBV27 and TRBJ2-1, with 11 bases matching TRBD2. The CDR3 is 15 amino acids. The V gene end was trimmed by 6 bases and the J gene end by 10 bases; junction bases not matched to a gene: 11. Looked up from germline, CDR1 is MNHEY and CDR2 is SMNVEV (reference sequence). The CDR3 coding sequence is TGTGCCAGCAGAACTACTAGCGGGAGTAGCGAAGAGCAGTTCTTC. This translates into CASRTTSGSSEEQFF.

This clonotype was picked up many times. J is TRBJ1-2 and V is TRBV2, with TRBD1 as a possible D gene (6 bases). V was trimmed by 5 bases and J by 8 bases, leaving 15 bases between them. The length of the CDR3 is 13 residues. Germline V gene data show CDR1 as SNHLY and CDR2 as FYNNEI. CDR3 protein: CASSPQGMQGYTF. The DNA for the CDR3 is TGTGCCAGCAGTCCACAGGGAATGCAGGGCTACACCTTC.

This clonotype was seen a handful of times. CDR3 sequence reads: CASSIRGTANYGYTF. CDR3 in DNA: TGTGCCAGTAGTATTCGAGGAACAGCTAACTATGGCTACACCTTC. The chain recombines TRBV19 with TRBJ1-2; unclear D gene. V lost 3 bases and J lost 0, with 11 bases in between. Germline V lookup: CDR1 LNHDA, CDR2 SQIVND (reference sequence). This CDR3 spans 15 amino acids.

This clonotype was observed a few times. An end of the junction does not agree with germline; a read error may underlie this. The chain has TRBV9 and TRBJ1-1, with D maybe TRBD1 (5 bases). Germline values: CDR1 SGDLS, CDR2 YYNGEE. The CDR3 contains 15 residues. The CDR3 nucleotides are TGTGCCAGCAGCGTCAGAGGGGTGGGGAACGCTGAAGCTTTCTTT. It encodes CASSVRGVGNAEAFF. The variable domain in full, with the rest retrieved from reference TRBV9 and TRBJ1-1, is DSGVTQTPKHLITATGQRVTLRCSPRSGDLSVYWYQQSLDQGLQFLIQYYNGEERAKGNILERFSAQQFPDLHSELNLSSLELGDSALYFCASSVRGVGNAEAFFGQGTRLTVV.

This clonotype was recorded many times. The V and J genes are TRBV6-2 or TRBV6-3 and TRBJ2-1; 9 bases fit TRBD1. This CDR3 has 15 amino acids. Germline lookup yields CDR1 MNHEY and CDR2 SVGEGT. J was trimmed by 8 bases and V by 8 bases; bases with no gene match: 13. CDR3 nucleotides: TGTGCCAGCGGCCGGGACAGGGTAGGTTGGCATGAGCAGTTCTTC. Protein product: CASGRDRVGWHEQFF.

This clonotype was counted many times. The CDR3 here is CASSLGTGDNEQFF. The CDR3, as DNA: TGTGCCAGCAGCTTAGGGACAGGAGACAATGAGCAGTTCTTC. The chain has TRBV7-3 and TRBJ2-1; 8 bases align to TRBD1. The CDR3 is made up of 14 amino acids. CDR1 SGHTA and CDR2 FQGTGA come from the germline V gene. V dropped 2 bases and J dropped 5; count of bases not matched to a gene: 2.

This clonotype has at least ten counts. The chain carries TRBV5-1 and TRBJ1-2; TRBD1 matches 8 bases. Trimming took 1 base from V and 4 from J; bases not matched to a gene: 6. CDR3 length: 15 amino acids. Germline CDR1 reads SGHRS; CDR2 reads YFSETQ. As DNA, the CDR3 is TGCGCCAGCAGCTTGAGGGCTGACAGGGGCTATGGCTACACCTTC. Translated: CASSLRADRGYGYTF.

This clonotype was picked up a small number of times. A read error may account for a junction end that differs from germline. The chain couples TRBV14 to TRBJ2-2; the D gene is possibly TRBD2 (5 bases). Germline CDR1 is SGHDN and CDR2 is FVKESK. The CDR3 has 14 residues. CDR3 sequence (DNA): TGTGCCAGCAGCCAACTGCACAGCGCCGGGGAGCCGTTTTTT. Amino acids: CASSQLHSAGEPFF.

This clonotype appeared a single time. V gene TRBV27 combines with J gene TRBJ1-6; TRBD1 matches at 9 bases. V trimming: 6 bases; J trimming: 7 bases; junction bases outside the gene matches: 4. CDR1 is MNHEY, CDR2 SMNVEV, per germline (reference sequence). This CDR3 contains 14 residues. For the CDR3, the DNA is TGTGCCAGCAGGATAACAGGGGGCAATTCACCCCTCCACTTT. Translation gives CASRITGGNSPLHF.

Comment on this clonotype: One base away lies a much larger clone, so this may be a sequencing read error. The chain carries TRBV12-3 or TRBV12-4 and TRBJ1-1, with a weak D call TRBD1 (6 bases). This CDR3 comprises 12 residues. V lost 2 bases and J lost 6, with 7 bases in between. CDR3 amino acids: CASSLSGAEAFF. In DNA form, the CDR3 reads TGTGCCAGCAGTTTATCAGGGGCTGAAGCTTTCTTT.

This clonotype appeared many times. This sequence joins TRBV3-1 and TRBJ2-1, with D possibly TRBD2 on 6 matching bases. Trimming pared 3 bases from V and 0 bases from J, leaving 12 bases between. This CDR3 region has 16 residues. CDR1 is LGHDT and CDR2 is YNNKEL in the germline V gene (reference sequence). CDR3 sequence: CASSQRDLYSYNEQFF. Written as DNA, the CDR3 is TGTGCCAGCAGCCAGCGGGACCTATACTCCTACAATGAGCAGTTCTTC.

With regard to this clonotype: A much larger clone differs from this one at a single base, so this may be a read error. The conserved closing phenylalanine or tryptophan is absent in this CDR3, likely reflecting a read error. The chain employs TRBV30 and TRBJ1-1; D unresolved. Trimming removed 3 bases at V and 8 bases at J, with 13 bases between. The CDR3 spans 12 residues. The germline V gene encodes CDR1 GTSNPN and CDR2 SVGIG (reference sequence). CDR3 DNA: TGTGCCTGGAGAGGACCGCGCGGGGAAGCTTTCCTT. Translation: CAWRGPRGEAFL.